Below, 21 T cell receptor beta chains from the same sample are listed, as sequenced in a study of beta chain features in type 1 diabetes. Isolated RNA was reverse transcribed in full, so expressed TCRB transcripts were sequenced. Produced via immunoSEQ multiplex PCR; TCRdb's table is partial and in-frame only. The sample has over 700,000 clones; roughly 17% are singletons. The specimen sequenced was naive CD4+ T cells from blood. The receptors were gathered from a woman between 18 and 30 years old in good health.

The chain recombines TRBV5-1 with TRBJ2-1; weak D call: TRBD2 (6 bases). The CDR3 extends over 15 amino acids. The germline CDR1 and CDR2 sequences are SGHRS and YFSETQ. Trimming took off 2 bases at V and 7 bases at J, with 16 bases between the two ends. This CDR3 reads CASSFHLRRDNEQFF. CDR3 nucleotides: TGCGCCAGCAGCTTTCATCTCCGGCGGGATAATGAGCAGTTCTTC.

This clone came up a few times. V gene TRBV7-9 combines with J gene TRBJ2-7; possible D gene TRBD2, 6 bases. From germline, CDR1 is SEHNR and CDR2 FQNEAQ (reference sequence). Trimming took 4 bases from V and 6 from J, leaving 13 bases between them. The CDR3 contains 13 residues. In nucleotides, the CDR3 is TGTGCCAGCAGCTATCGGGGAGGAGGCGAGCAGTACTTC. It translates to CASSYRGGGEQYF.

V is TRBV2 and J is TRBJ2-7; D remains ambiguous. The CDR3 extends over 10 amino acids. CDR1 is SNHLY and CDR2 is FYNNEI in the germline V gene. V lost 10 bases to trimming and J lost 3 bases, with 7 bases between them. CDR3 nucleotide sequence: TGTGCCACTAGGGACTACGAGCAGTACTTC. Translation: CATRDYEQYF. The full variable domain, completed using reference TRBV2 and TRBJ2-7, is EPEVTQTPSHQVTQMGQEVILRCVPISNHLYFYWYRQILGQKVEFLVSFYNNEISEKSEIFDDQFSVERPDGSNFTLKIRSTKLEDSAMYFCATRDYEQYFGPGTRLTVT.

The chain links TRBV28 to TRBJ2-3; D not certain. V dropped 3 bases and J dropped 5 bases, with 15 bases sitting between them. The CDR3 has 15 residues. CDR1 and CDR2 from the germline V gene are MDHEN and SYDVKM. The CDR3 here is CASSFEVSVGDTQYF. In nucleotides, the CDR3 is TGTGCCAGCAGTTTCGAGGTGTCGGTGGGAGATACGCAGTATTTT.

The CDR3 DNA is TGTGCCAGCAGCCAAGGTACCGGGACTAGCGGGTGGGTCACAGATACGCAGTATTTT. Translating it yields CASSQGTGTSGWVTDTQYF. The chain uses TRBV4-2 and TRBJ2-3, with TRBD2 matching 12 bases. With 1 base clipped from V and 2 bases from J, the junction kept 10 bases outside the gene matches. The CDR3 sequence is 19 residues long. Germline V gene sequence: CDR1 LGHNA, CDR2 YNFKEQ.

The chain combines TRBV18 with TRBJ2-2; D uncertain. Per the germline V gene, CDR1 is KGHSH and CDR2 is LQKENI. The ends were cut back, 0 bases at V and 7 bases at J, with 9 bases in the middle. CDR3 length: 14 residues. The CDR3 DNA reads TGTGCCAGCTCACCACCGAGCGTTAGCGGGGAGCTGTTTTTT. Translation gives CASSPPSVSGELFF.

The chain couples TRBV15 to TRBJ2-1, with 10 positions matching TRBD1. This CDR3 contains 16 residues. V dropped 1 base and J dropped 9; count of bases not matched to a gene: 9. Germline loops: CDR1 LNHNV, CDR2 YYDKDF (reference sequence). The DNA for the CDR3 is TGTGCCACCAGCAGAGTAAGGGACAGGGGTTATGGTGAGCAGTTCTTC. Residues: CATSRVRDRGYGEQFF.

V usage is TRBV28 and J usage is TRBJ1-2; tentatively, D is TRBD1 (5 bases). V dropped 5 bases and J dropped 1 base, with 8 bases sitting between them. The CDR3 spans 13 residues. Per germline, CDR1 MDHEN and CDR2 SYDVKM. CDR3 sequence reads: CASSRGDNYGYTF. The CDR3 bases are TGTGCCAGCAGTCGGGGGGATAACTATGGCTACACCTTC.

This chain connects TRBV28 to TRBJ2-7; tentative D call: TRBD1 (5 bases). Trimming shortened V by 2 bases and J by 7 bases, and 18 bases separated the two germline ends. CDR1 is MDHEN, CDR2 SYDVKM, per germline. This CDR3 is 15 amino acids long. CDR3 amino acids: CASSLGLFREREQYF. Here the CDR3 DNA reads TGTGCCAGCAGTTTAGGGCTTTTCAGGGAACGGGAGCAGTACTTC.

This clone was found a few times. The chain joins TRBV21-1 to TRBJ2-7; the listed D gene, TRBD2, was not tested against the DNA. TRBV21-1 represents a pseudogene. There are 14 residues in the CDR3. CDR3 amino acids: CATKKRAVSYEQYF. DNA of the CDR3: TGTGCCACCAAAAAGCGGGCGGTCTCCTACGAGCAGTACTTC.

This clone was seen only a few times. The chain links TRBV6-1 to TRBJ1-5; D is possibly TRBD1 (5 bases). V lost 1 base to trimming and J lost 5 bases, with 9 bases between them. The CDR3 runs 14 residues. Germline V lookup: CDR1 MNHNS, CDR2 SASEGT. DNA for the CDR3: TGTGCCAGCAGTGAAGTTCGGGGGGATCAGCCCCAGCATTTT. It yields the protein CASSEVRGDQPQHF.

The chain is built from TRBV4-2 and TRBJ2-4; D is ambiguous. The germline V gene has CDR1 LGHNA and CDR2 YNFKEQ. This CDR3 spans 16 amino acids. V shed 0 bases and J shed 2 bases, with 11 bases lying between them. CDR3 region: CASSQDENRSKNIQYF. DNA of the CDR3: TGTGCCAGCAGCCAAGATGAAAACAGATCCAAAAACATTCAGTACTTC.

This clone was observed a few times. Other DNA sequences within the sample encode an identical CDR3. This rearrangement joins TRBV20-1 to TRBJ2-7; D unresolved. The V gene's germline CDR1 is DFQATT and CDR2 SNEGSKA (reference sequence). The length of the CDR3 is 10 residues. Deletions cut 6 bases from V and 3 bases from J, with 6 bases between. This CDR3 reads CSAQHYEQYF. The CDR3 DNA sequence: TGCAGTGCCCAGCACTACGAGCAGTACTTC.

This clone was detected a few times. The J gene is TRBJ2-1, the V gene TRBV6-6; 13 bases line up with TRBD2. Looked up from germline, CDR1 is MNHNY and CDR2 is SVGAGI (reference sequence). This CDR3 is 15 amino acids long. V shed 5 bases, J shed 4 bases, and the junction held 2 bases outside the gene matches. CDR3 sequence: CASSKGLAGYNEQFF. In DNA form, the CDR3 reads TGTGCCAGCAGTAAGGGACTAGCGGGGTACAATGAGCAGTTCTTC.

Worth noting for this clone: The sample carries other DNA sequences with the same CDR3. This sequence joins TRBV4-3 and TRBJ2-3; D gene uncertain. CDR3 length: 15 amino acids. V was clipped by 1 base and J by 0 bases, with 8 bases between them. CDR1 is LGHNA and CDR2 is YSLEER in the germline V gene. In DNA form, the CDR3 reads TGCGCCAGCAGCCAAGGGGCCGGGAGCACAGATACGCAGTATTTT. Its translation: CASSQGAGSTDTQYF.

This rearrangement joins TRBV19 to TRBJ2-5; TRBD2 agrees at 8 bases. The CDR3 has 16 amino acids. Germline loops: CDR1 LNHDA, CDR2 SQIVND (reference sequence). The J segment lost 5 bases and the V segment lost 1 base, leaving 9 bases of the junction unmatched. The CDR3 coding sequence is TGTGCCAGTAGTATAGTTGCAGCGGGAGACGGGGAGACCCAGTACTTC. Translated, it gives CASSIVAAGDGETQYF.

This clone was counted only a few times. The CDR3 protein is CASSVGGRVYNEQFF. For the CDR3, the DNA is TGTGCCAGCAGCGTAGGTGGGAGGGTCTACAATGAGCAGTTCTTC. The V and J genes are TRBV9 and TRBJ2-1; TRBD2 aligns across 7 bases. The junction had 3 bases not matched to a gene; V was cut back by 0 bases and J by 3 bases. Germline CDR1 is SGDLS and CDR2 is YYNGEE. The CDR3 is 15 residues long.

Concerning this clone itself: Other DNA sequences in this specimen translate into the identical CDR3. DNA of the CDR3: TGTGCCAGCAGTGCTCAAGAGACCCAGTACTTC. Translating it yields CASSAQETQYF. The chain couples TRBV6-5 to TRBJ2-5; no clear D. The CDR3 has 11 amino acids. Trimming removed 5 bases at V and 2 bases at J, with 3 bases between. The germline gives CDR1 MNHEY, CDR2 SVGAGI.

V usage is TRBV10-3 and J usage is TRBJ1-6, with D perhaps TRBD1 (5 bases). CDR1 and CDR2 from the germline V gene are ENHRY and SYGVKD. CDR3 length equals 16 residues. Trimming removed 4 bases at V and 5 bases at J, with 15 bases between. CDR3 coding DNA: TGTGCCATCAGTGGCCCCGGGGCAGCCAATAATTCACCCCTCCACTTT. Translation gives CAISGPGAANNSPLHF.

V and J are TRBV27 and TRBJ2-5, with D perhaps TRBD1 or TRBD2 (6 bases each). Trimming shortened V by 5 bases and J by 6 bases, and 13 bases separated the two germline ends. There are 13 residues in the CDR3. The germline V gene has CDR1 MNHEY and CDR2 SMNVEV (reference sequence). The CDR3 sequence is CASSTGRGKTQYF. The CDR3 coding sequence is TGTGCCAGCAGTACAGGGCGGGGAAAGACCCAGTACTTC.

The chain uses TRBV5-1 and TRBJ2-1, with a tentative D call TRBD2 (6 bases). This CDR3 has 14 amino acids. The germline V gene has CDR1 SGHRS and CDR2 YFSETQ. The V gene lost 0 bases and the J gene lost 9 bases, with 13 bases spanning the gap. CDR3 in amino acids: CASSLELQGGEQFF. The CDR3 DNA sequence: TGCGCCAGCAGCTTGGAACTCCAGGGAGGTGAGCAGTTCTTC.